These 16 T cell receptor beta chains were sequenced from one sample in a study of OX40 agonist ivuxolimab in advanced cancers. Produced via immunoSEQ multiplex PCR; TCRdb's table is partial and in-frame only. The profile covers around 56,000 clones, with about 83% appearing a single time and about 4.3% taken by the ten largest. The starting material was CD4+ or CD8+ T cells sorted from blood, obtained in a trial of the OX40 agonist ivuxolimab. The receptor source for this set is an adult with an advanced solid tumor such as melanoma, head and neck, liver or kidney cancer.

The chain has TRBV7-8 and TRBJ1-1, with D uncertain. The germline V gene has CDR1 SGHVS and CDR2 FQNEAQ. The CDR3 has 15 amino acids. The V and J ends lost 1 base and 6 bases respectively, with 15 bases between them. The CDR3 DNA follows: TGTGCCAGCAGCTTAGTAGGGTTTTCCGGGGCTGAAGCTTTCTTT. Its protein is CASSLVGFSGAEAFF. Based on the CDR3 plus reference TRBV7-8 and TRBJ1-1, the full variable domain is GAGVSQSPRYKVAKRGQDVALRCDPISGHVSLFWYQQALGQGPEFLTYFQNEAQLDKSGLPSDRFFAERPEGSVSTLKIQRTQQEDSAVYLCASSLVGFSGAEAFFGQGTRLTVV.

V gene TRBV19 combines with J gene TRBJ1-2, with D perhaps TRBD1 (6 bases). This CDR3 is 15 amino acids long. Per the germline V gene, CDR1 is LNHDA and CDR2 is SQIVND (reference sequence). V was trimmed by 4 bases and J by 2 bases, leaving 14 bases between them. CDR3 amino acids: CASSRSRGTNYGYTF. CDR3 coding DNA: TGTGCCAGTAGTAGATCGAGGGGGACCAACTATGGCTACACCTTC.

The chain employs TRBV7-8 and TRBJ1-6, with D maybe TRBD1 (6 bases). Germline assignment: CDR1 SGHVS and CDR2 FQNEAQ. V lost 5 bases, J lost 10 bases, and 15 bases lay in between. There are 14 residues in the CDR3. CDR3 sequence (DNA): TGTGCCAGCAGCGCGGAGGGGGGGCCATCACCCCTCCACTTT. It translates to CASSAEGGPSPLHF.

This chain uses TRBV14 with TRBJ1-6, with D perhaps TRBD1 (6 bases). V was cut by 3 bases and J by 5 bases, with 11 bases left in between. Germline-derived CDR1 and CDR2 are SGHDN and FVKESK. The CDR3 has 15 amino acids. The CDR3 is CASSQAQGHNSPLHF. CDR3 DNA sequence: TGTGCCAGCAGCCAGGCACAGGGACATAATTCACCCCTCCACTTT.

J is TRBJ1-2 and V is TRBV7-2, with D tentatively TRBD1 (5 bases). Trimming removed 5 bases from V and 8 bases from J, with 15 bases in between. Germline values: CDR1 SGHTA, CDR2 FQGNSA. The CDR3 length is 13 residues. The CDR3 sequence: CASSDRGAGGYTF. The CDR3, as DNA: TGTGCCAGCAGCGACCGAGGGGCGGGGGGCTACACCTTC.

This clone was observed a single time. The chain joins TRBV28 to TRBJ2-1; TRBD2 matches at 9 bases. Germline V gene lookup returns CDR1 MDHEN and CDR2 SYDVKM. The length of the CDR3 is 16 residues. V trimming: 3 bases; J trimming: 5 bases; junction bases outside the gene matches: 8. The CDR3 reads CASSLAGLAKDNEQFF. Written as DNA, the CDR3 is TGTGCCAGCAGTTTGGCCGGACTAGCGAAAGACAATGAGCAGTTCTTC.

This clone was detected once. The chain links TRBV7-9 to TRBJ2-7; 7 bases map to TRBD2. The CDR3 length is 16 residues. CDR1 and CDR2 (germline): SEHNR, FQNEAQ (reference sequence). Losses at the gene ends were 1 base for V and 3 bases for J; bases not matched to a gene: 9. CDR3 bases: TGTGCCAGCAGCTTAGGCGGGAGACAGATGATCTACGAGCAGTACTTC. It codes for CASSLGGRQMIYEQYF.

V gene TRBV6-1 combines with J gene TRBJ2-2; 9 bases map to TRBD2. The CDR3 loop spans 16 amino acids. Germline V CDR1 and CDR2: MNHNS, SASEGT. V was clipped by 3 bases and J by 5 bases; unmatched bases: 7. The CDR3 here is CASSEFSGSLTGELFF. CDR3 sequence (DNA): TGTGCCAGCAGTGAGTTTAGCGGGAGTTTGACCGGGGAGCTGTTTTTT.

The table lists this clone with a few counts. CDR3 sequence (DNA): TGTGCCAGCTCATTAGACAGGGGTCAGCCCCAGCATTTT. This gives the protein CASSLDRGQPQHF. The chain joins TRBV18 to TRBJ1-5; 8 bases align to TRBD1. Germline CDR1 KGHSH, CDR2 LQKENI. V was pared by 5 bases and J by 6 bases, with 3 bases of the junction left unmatched. The CDR3 length is 13 residues. The full variable domain, in which reference TRBV18 and TRBJ1-5 provide the parts outside the CDR3, is NAGVMQNPRHLVRRRGQEARLRCSPMKGHSHVYWYRQLPEEGLKFMVYLQKENIIDESGMPKERFSAEFPKEGPSILRIQQVVRGDSAAYFCASSLDRGQPQHFGDGTRLSIL.

DNA of the CDR3: TGTGCCAGCAGCGCGACGGGACAGTCTACCGAGCAGTACTTC. It encodes CASSATGQSTEQYF. V gene TRBV9 combines with J gene TRBJ2-7; 7 nucleotides align to TRBD1. The length of the CDR3 is 14 residues. The V gene end was trimmed by 3 bases and the J gene end by 6 bases; junction bases not matched to a gene: 9. CDR1 SGDLS and CDR2 YYNGEE come from the germline V gene.

The chain joins TRBV7-2 to TRBJ1-2; D unclear. The CDR3 consists of 13 residues. The germline V gene has CDR1 SGHTA and CDR2 FQGNSA. V lost 4 bases and J 4 bases, leaving 10 bases between the germline ends. DNA of the CDR3: TGTGCCAGCAGCTGGGGTCTAAGCTATGGCTACACCTTC. Translated: CASSWGLSYGYTF.

This clone ranks as medium-sized. The rearrangement uses TRBV19 and TRBJ1-4; a possible D gene is TRBD1 (5 bases). V was cut by 3 bases and J by 7 bases, with 12 bases left in between. The germline V gene has CDR1 LNHDA and CDR2 SQIVND (reference sequence). CDR3 length equals 14 residues. The CDR3 DNA follows: TGTGCCAGTAGTATGTGGGGGAGCGGTGAAAAACTGTTTTTT. As protein: CASSMWGSGEKLFF.

V is TRBV6-1 and J is TRBJ1-1; no clear D. The CDR3 is 12 residues long. Trimming pared 6 bases from V and 2 bases from J, leaving 7 bases between. The germline V gene has CDR1 MNHNS and CDR2 SASEGT. CDR3 protein: CASRAGNTEAFF. The CDR3 coding sequence is TGTGCCAGCAGGGCCGGAAACACTGAAGCTTTCTTT.

The genes are TRBV4-1 and TRBJ1-4, with D maybe TRBD1 (5 bases). The CDR3 runs to 16 residues. Per the germline V gene, CDR1 is MGHRA and CDR2 is YSYEKL. Trimming took 0 bases from V and 4 from J, leaving 12 bases between them. The CDR3 nucleotides read TGCGCCAGCAGCCAAGATGTGGGGCGGGTTAATGAAAAACTGTTTTTT. It yields the protein CASSQDVGRVNEKLFF.

This clone was recorded only once. CDR3 region: CASSTSPGSEQYF. The CDR3 DNA reads TGTGCCAGTAGTACGAGCCCAGGGAGTGAGCAGTACTTC. The chain uses TRBV19 and TRBJ2-5; D is tentatively TRBD1 or TRBD2 (5 bases each). The CDR3 length is 13 residues. CDR1 and CDR2 (germline): LNHDA, SQIVND (reference sequence). With 4 bases removed from V and 11 bases from J, the gap between germline ends came to 17 bases.

Only a few counts were recorded for this clone. The chain is built from TRBV21-1 and TRBJ2-1; TRBD2 is the table's D call, not checked against the DNA. TRBV21-1 is a documented pseudogene. The CDR3 is 13 residues long. CDR3 residues: CANLGSSYNEQFF. The CDR3 region has the DNA TGTGCCAACTTGGGGAGCTCCTACAATGAGCAGTTCTTC.